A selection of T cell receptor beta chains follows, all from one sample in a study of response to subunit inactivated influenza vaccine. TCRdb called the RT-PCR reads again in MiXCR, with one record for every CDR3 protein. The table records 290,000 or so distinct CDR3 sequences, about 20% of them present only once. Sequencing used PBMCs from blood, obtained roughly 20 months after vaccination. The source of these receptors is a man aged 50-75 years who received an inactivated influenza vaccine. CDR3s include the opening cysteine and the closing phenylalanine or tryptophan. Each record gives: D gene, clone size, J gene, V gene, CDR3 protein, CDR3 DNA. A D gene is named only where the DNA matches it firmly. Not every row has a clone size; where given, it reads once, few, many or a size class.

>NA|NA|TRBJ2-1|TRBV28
CASSWYDEQFF
TGTGCCAGCAGTTGGTACGATGAGCAGTTCTTC
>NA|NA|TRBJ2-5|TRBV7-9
CASSSKTGGETQYF
TGTGCCAGCAGCTCAAAGACAGGAGGAGAGACCCAGTACTTC
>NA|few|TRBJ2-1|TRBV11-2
CASSPSRGNFANEQFF
TGTGCCAGCAGCCCCTCTCGGGGGAATTTTGCAAATGAGCAGTTCTTC
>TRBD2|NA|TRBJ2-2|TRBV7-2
CASSLDTSGVAGELFF
TGTGCCAGCAGCTTAGACACTAGCGGGGTAGCCGGGGAGCTGTTTTTT
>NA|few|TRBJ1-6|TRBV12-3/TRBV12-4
CASTRAYNSPLHF
TGTGCCAGCACCAGAGCCTATAATTCACCCCTCCACTTT
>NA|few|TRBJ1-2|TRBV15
CATSRDRGHGYTF
TGTGCCACCAGCAGAGATCGGGGGCATGGCTACACCTTC
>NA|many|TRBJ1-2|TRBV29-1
CSVEWGTIYGYTF
TGCAGCGTTGAATGGGGGACAATTTATGGCTACACCTTC
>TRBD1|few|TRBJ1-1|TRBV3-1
CASSRTGGDLGAEAFF
TGTGCCAGCAGCCGGACAGGGGGCGACCTAGGGGCTGAAGCTTTCTTT
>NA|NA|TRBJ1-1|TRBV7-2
CASSPRTALNTEAFF
TGTGCCAGCAGCCCCCGGACAGCTTTGAACACTGAAGCTTTCTTT
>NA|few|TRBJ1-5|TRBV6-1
CASSRRRVNQPQHF
TGTGCCAGCAGTAGACGGCGCGTTAATCAGCCCCAGCATTTT
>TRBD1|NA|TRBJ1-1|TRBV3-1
CASSQADRGTEAFF
TGTGCCAGCAGCCAAGCGGACAGGGGCACTGAAGCTTTCTTT